These 26 T cell receptor beta chains were sequenced from one sample in a study of CD8 T cells in ankylosing spondylitis. TCRdb re-called the 5' RACE reads with MiXCR, one entry per CDR3 protein. The sample contains more than 150,000 distinct CDR3 sequences, about 18% of which appear only once. Sequencing was carried out using blood, either unsorted or a sorted T cell fraction (not recorded which). The source of these receptors is a male donor under 30 with ankylosing spondylitis or in good health (not recorded which).

This clonotype was seen many times. The chain combines TRBV12-3 or TRBV12-4 with TRBJ1-2, with D tentatively TRBD1 (5 bases). The CDR3 is made up of 15 amino acids. In DNA form, the CDR3 reads TGTGGGGTACGCGGCAGGGCCCATACTAACTATGGCTACACCTTC. Its translation is CGVRGRAHTNYGYTF.

This clonotype was counted at least ten times. This chain links TRBV18 with TRBJ2-2, with a weak D call TRBD1 (6 bases). Per germline, CDR1 KGHSH and CDR2 LQKENI. V was clipped by 6 bases and J by 0 bases, with 11 bases between them. The CDR3 sequence is 15 residues long. This CDR3 is CASSKDRANTGELFF. The CDR3 bases are TGTGCCAGCTCGAAGGACAGAGCGAACACCGGGGAGCTGTTTTTT.

This clonotype has a handful of counts. CDR3 bases: TGCGCCAGCAGCCAAGCCCCCAGCACCGGGGAGCTGTTTTTT. It specifies CASSQAPSTGELFF. The chain recombines TRBV4-1 with TRBJ2-2, with no clear D. The CDR3 is 14 residues long. V gave up 1 base and J gave up 4 bases, with 7 bases separating them. CDR1 and CDR2 (germline): MGHRA, YSYEKL.

This clonotype was observed a few times. The rearrangement uses TRBV20-1 and TRBJ2-7; D might be TRBD1 or TRBD2, each matching 6 bases. The V gene lost 6 bases and the J gene lost 2 bases, with 11 bases spanning the gap. There are 12 residues in the CDR3. CDR1 DFQATT and CDR2 SNEGSKA come from the germline V gene (reference sequence). CDR3 region: CSAGGRTYEQYF. CDR3 nucleotides: TGCAGTGCAGGGGGGCGGACCTACGAGCAGTACTTC.

This clonotype came up a few times. The chain employs TRBV21-1 and TRBJ2-1; TRBD1, the table's D call, lacks a check against the DNA. TRBV21-1 is tagged as a pseudogene. This CDR3 has 13 amino acids. The CDR3 protein is CASRIAGLNEQFF. The DNA for the CDR3 is TGTGCCAGCAGAATTGCAGGGTTAAATGAGCAGTTCTTC.

The chain employs TRBV4-3 and TRBJ2-7; 10 bases are a match to TRBD2. The CDR3 has 16 amino acids. V dropped 4 bases and J dropped 7; count of bases not matched to a gene: 13. Germline V gene sequence: CDR1 LGHNA, CDR2 YSLEER. The CDR3 DNA sequence: TGCGCCAGCAGCCCGCACGCCGGACTAGCGGATCGGGAGCAGTACTTC. Translating gives CASSPHAGLADREQYF.

This clonotype was observed many times. The chain employs TRBV7-8 and TRBJ2-1, with D perhaps TRBD2 (5 bases). CDR3 length: 11 residues. Germline V CDR1 and CDR2: SGHVS, FQNEAQ. V was clipped by 5 bases and J by 15 bases, with 14 bases between them. CDR3 in DNA: TGTGCCAGCAGCCTCGGACTCTCGGCGTTCTTC. Translation: CASSLGLSAFF.

The CDR3 DNA reads TGCAGCGTTGAAGGAAGGGAGCCATTCTACGAGCAGTACTTC. Its translation is CSVEGREPFYEQYF. The chain links TRBV29-1 to TRBJ2-7; TRBD2 might be the D (5 bases). V dropped 1 base and J dropped 3 bases, with 13 bases sitting between them. From germline, CDR1 is SQVTM and CDR2 ANQGSEA. The CDR3 runs 14 residues.

This chain connects TRBV19 to TRBJ2-1; 12 bases match TRBD2. The germline V gene has CDR1 LNHDA and CDR2 SQIVND (reference sequence). CDR3 length: 17 amino acids. Germline trimming cut 5 bases from V and 6 bases from J; bases unmatched to any gene: 11. In nucleotides, the CDR3 is TGTGCCAGTAGTCAGACTAGCGGGAGTTTATATGGCAATGAGCAGTTCTTC. Its protein product is CASSQTSGSLYGNEQFF.

This clonotype was found a few times. V gene TRBV6-5 combines with J gene TRBJ2-1, with 7 bases fitting TRBD2. The CDR3 has 14 residues. J was trimmed by 8 bases and V by 6 bases; bases with no gene match: 10. Germline CDR1 reads MNHEY; CDR2 reads SVGAGI. CDR3: CASSSPGRADEQFF. CDR3 coding DNA: TGTGCCAGCAGCTCCCCGGGGAGGGCCGATGAGCAGTTCTTC.

This clonotype was seen many times. This CDR3 reads CATSDRRGGSGLADTQYF. For the CDR3, the DNA is TGTGCCACCAGTGACCGGCGGGGAGGCAGCGGGTTAGCAGATACGCAGTATTTT. The V gene is TRBV24-1, the J gene TRBJ2-3; tentatively, D is TRBD2 (6 bases). Looked up from germline, CDR1 is KGHDR and CDR2 is SFDVKD. Deletions cut 4 bases from V and 4 bases from J, with 23 bases between. The CDR3 covers 18 residues.

This clonotype came up many times. The chain links TRBV3-1 to TRBJ2-3; the D is unclear. Germline values: CDR1 LGHDT, CDR2 YNNKEL (reference sequence). Trimming pared 1 base from V and 6 bases from J, leaving 11 bases between. The CDR3 runs to 14 residues. This CDR3 reads CASSQVPGSDTQYF. For the CDR3, the DNA is TGTGCCAGCAGCCAAGTCCCCGGGTCGGATACGCAGTATTTT.

This clonotype appeared a few times. CDR3 sequence (DNA): TGTGCCAGCAGCTTAGCGATTGTCACAAGCGAAGCTTTCTTT. Its translation is CASSLAIVTSEAFF. The V call is TRBV7-2, the J call TRBJ1-1; D is undetermined. There are 14 residues in the CDR3. Germline lookup yields CDR1 SGHTA and CDR2 FQGNSA. V was trimmed by 0 bases and J by 8 bases, leaving 13 bases between them.

Many counts were recorded for this clonotype. The rearrangement links TRBV5-1 to TRBJ1-4; D not certain. V was shortened by 4 bases and J by 4 bases, with 8 bases between the two germline ends. CDR3 length equals 13 residues. Germline V gene sequence: CDR1 SGHRS, CDR2 YFSETQ. The CDR3 loop reads CASSLRLNEKLFF. CDR3 sequence (DNA): TGCGCCAGCAGCCTCCGGCTTAATGAAAAACTGTTTTTT.

This clonotype was detected ten times or more. V gene TRBV11-2 combines with J gene TRBJ1-1; perhaps TRBD1 as D (5 bases). V lost 4 bases to trimming and J lost 3 bases, with 6 bases between them. CDR3 length equals 12 residues. Germline V gene sequence: CDR1 SGHAT, CDR2 FQNNGV. CDR3 sequence (DNA): TGTGCCAGCAGCTCAGGGTACACTGAAGCTTTCTTT. This encodes CASSSGYTEAFF.

This rearrangement joins TRBV6-5 to TRBJ2-5, with 9 bases identical to TRBD2. V lost 2 bases, J lost 2 bases, and 3 bases stayed unmatched. Germline V gives CDR1 MNHEY, CDR2 SVGAGI. The CDR3 runs 15 residues. CDR3 amino acids: CASSYLTSGQETQYF. The DNA of the CDR3 is TGTGCCAGCAGTTACCTGACTAGCGGACAAGAGACCCAGTACTTC.

At least ten counts were recorded for this clonotype. This chain links TRBV25-1 with TRBJ2-7; possible D gene TRBD2, 5 bases. Germline V gene data show CDR1 as MGHDK and CDR2 as SYGVNS. V was shortened by 5 bases and J by 2 bases, with 10 bases between the two germline ends. This CDR3 has 13 residues. The CDR3 is CASSPGKPYEQYF. The CDR3 DNA is TGTGCCAGCAGTCCGGGAAAACCCTACGAGCAGTACTTC.

The gene calls are TRBV29-1 and TRBJ2-3, with D unresolved. Germline CDR1 is SQVTM and CDR2 is ANQGSEA. This CDR3 is built from 14 residues. V was pared by 2 bases and J by 4 bases, with 13 bases between. This CDR3 is CSVEFSGRSDTQYF. DNA of the CDR3: TGCAGCGTTGAATTCTCAGGACGGTCAGATACGCAGTATTTT.

The chain uses TRBV5-1 and TRBJ2-3, with D perhaps TRBD2 (6 bases). This CDR3 is 15 amino acids long. Germline loops: CDR1 SGHRS, CDR2 YFSETQ. Trimming shortened V by 0 bases and J by 2 bases, and 10 bases separated the two germline ends. This CDR3 reads CASSLAGLTTDTQYF. The CDR3 DNA reads as TGCGCCAGCAGCTTGGCCGGACTAACCACAGATACGCAGTATTTT.

This clonotype was seen ten or more times. The gene calls are TRBV6-6 and TRBJ1-1; possible D gene TRBD1, 6 bases. V lost 7 bases, J lost 5 bases, and 32 bases lay in between. There are 19 residues in the CDR3. CDR1 and CDR2 from the germline V gene are MNHNY and SVGAGI (reference sequence). As DNA, the CDR3 is TGTGCCAGCATCTCCCCCCTCTTGACCGGAACGAGGGGGGGAACTGAAGCTTTCTTT. Protein sequence: CASISPLLTGTRGGTEAFF.

Many counts were recorded for this clonotype. The chain has TRBV27 and TRBJ2-4; D is perhaps TRBD2 (6 bases). Trimming stripped 6 bases from V and 8 bases from J, with 14 bases between. The CDR3 consists of 13 residues. CDR1 is MNHEY, CDR2 SMNVEV, per germline (reference sequence). The CDR3 protein is CASREGWGDIQYF. In nucleotides, the CDR3 is TGTGCCAGCAGGGAAGGCTGGGGGGACATTCAGTACTTC.

This clonotype was picked up many times. This sequence joins TRBV11-2 and TRBJ2-5; D may be TRBD1 (6 bases). Per the germline V gene, CDR1 is SGHAT and CDR2 is FQNNGV. The CDR3 consists of 15 residues. V was cut by 2 bases and J by 2 bases, with 12 bases left in between. In nucleotides, the CDR3 is TGTGCCAGCAGCTTACCTACAGGGTTACAAGAGACCCAGTACTTC. Encoded protein: CASSLPTGLQETQYF.

At least ten counts were recorded for this clonotype. The J gene is TRBJ2-6, the V gene TRBV29-1; 11 bases are a match to TRBD1. CDR1 is SQVTM and CDR2 is ANQGSEA in the germline V gene. The CDR3 is 20 amino acids. V lost 5 bases, J lost 0 bases, and 15 bases stayed unmatched. The CDR3: CSVTPGDRGNVGSGANVLTF. CDR3 nucleotides: TGCAGCGTTACACCTGGGGACAGGGGGAATGTCGGCTCTGGGGCCAACGTCCTGACTTTC.

The rearrangement links TRBV18 to TRBJ2-6; 8 nucleotides align to TRBD1. This CDR3 region has 16 residues. The germline gives CDR1 KGHSH, CDR2 LQKENI. V lost 2 bases to trimming and J lost 2 bases; unmatched junction nucleotides: 2. DNA for the CDR3: TGTGCCAGCTCACCAGAGGACAGGGCTGGGGCCAACGTCCTGACTTTC. This codes for CASSPEDRAGANVLTF.

This chain links TRBV6-1 with TRBJ2-1; 7 positions match TRBD1. J was trimmed by 2 bases and V by 5 bases; bases with no gene match: 6. Germline V gene sequence: CDR1 MNHNS, CDR2 SASEGT. The CDR3 runs 15 residues. Here the CDR3 reads CASSPTGDAYNEQFF. The CDR3 DNA is TGTGCCAGCAGTCCTACAGGGGACGCCTACAATGAGCAGTTCTTC.

This clonotype has at least ten counts. The V call is TRBV7-9, the J call TRBJ1-2, with a weak D call TRBD1 (6 bases). This CDR3 spans 13 amino acids. The germline gives CDR1 SEHNR, CDR2 FQNEAQ (reference sequence). V lost 5 bases and J 5 bases, leaving 12 bases between the germline ends. Written as DNA, the CDR3 is TGTGCCAGCAGCGTCGGACAGCGGTATGGCTACACCTTC. It yields the protein CASSVGQRYGYTF. The variable domain in full, with the rest retrieved from reference TRBV7-9 and TRBJ1-2, is DTGVSQNPRHKITKRGQNVTFRCDPISEHNRLYWYRQTLGQGPEFLTYFQNEAQLEKSRLLSDRFSAERPKGSFSTLEIQRTEQGDSAMYLCASSVGQRYGYTFGSGTRLTVV.